The clone carrying this T cell receptor (beta chain) has just one count. What it binds is not known. Germline V lookup: CDR1 MNHEY, CDR2 SVGAGI. Trimming cost V 5 bases and J 1 base, with 14 bases left between them. The CDR3 runs to 15 residues. The data derive from a study of brain metastases from non-small cell lung cancer. Repertoires were generated with immunoSEQ multiplex PCR, while TCRdb's copy carries only in-frame clones and drops some. Among 4,500 to 5,000 clones listed, 70% to 90% were seen once. Study outcomes and limitations: T-cell infiltration was lower in brain metastases than primaries (P < 0.001). Compared with their matched primary tumors, roughly 60% of brain metastases showed expanded T-cell clones.

The receptor was isolated from a donor aged 40 or over with non-small cell lung cancer. The chain carries TRBV6-5 and TRBJ1-2, with D perhaps matching TRBD1 (6 bases). The sequencing sample was made of tissue from a brain metastasis. CDR3 bases: TGTGCCAGCAGTCCCCAGGGGCCTTTTAACTATGGCTACACCTTC. Translation gives CASSPQGPFNYGYTF.